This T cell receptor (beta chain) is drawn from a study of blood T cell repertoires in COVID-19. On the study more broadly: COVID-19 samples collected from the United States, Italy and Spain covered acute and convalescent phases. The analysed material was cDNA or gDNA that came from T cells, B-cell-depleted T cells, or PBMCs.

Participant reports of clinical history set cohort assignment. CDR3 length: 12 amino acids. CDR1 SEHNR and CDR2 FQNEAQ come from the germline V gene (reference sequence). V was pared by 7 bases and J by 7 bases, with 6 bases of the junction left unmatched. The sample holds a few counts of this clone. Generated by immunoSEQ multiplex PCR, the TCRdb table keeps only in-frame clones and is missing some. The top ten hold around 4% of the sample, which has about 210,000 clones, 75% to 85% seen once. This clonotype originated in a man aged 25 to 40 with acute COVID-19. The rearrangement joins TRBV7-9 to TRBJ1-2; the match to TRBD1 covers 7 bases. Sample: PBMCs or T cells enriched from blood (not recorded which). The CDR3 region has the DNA TGTGCCAGCACGCAGGGGGGTGCTGGCTACACCTTC. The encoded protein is CASTQGGAGYTF.